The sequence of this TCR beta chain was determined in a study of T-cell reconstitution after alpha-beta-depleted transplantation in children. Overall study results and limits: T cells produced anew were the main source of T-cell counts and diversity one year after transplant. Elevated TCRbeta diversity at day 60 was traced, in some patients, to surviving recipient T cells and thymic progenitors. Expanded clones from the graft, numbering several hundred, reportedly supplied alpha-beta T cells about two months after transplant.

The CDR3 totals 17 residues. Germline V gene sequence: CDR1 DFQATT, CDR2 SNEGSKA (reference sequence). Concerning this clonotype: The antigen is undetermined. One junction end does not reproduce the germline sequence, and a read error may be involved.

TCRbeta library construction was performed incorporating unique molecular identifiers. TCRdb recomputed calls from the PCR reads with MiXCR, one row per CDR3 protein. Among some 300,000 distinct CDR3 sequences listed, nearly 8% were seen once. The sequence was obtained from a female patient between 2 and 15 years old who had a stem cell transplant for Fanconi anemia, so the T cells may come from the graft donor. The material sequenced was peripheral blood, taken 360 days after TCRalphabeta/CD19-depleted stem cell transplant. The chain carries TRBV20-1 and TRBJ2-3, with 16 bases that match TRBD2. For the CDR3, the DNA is TGCTGTGCGGCGGGACTAGCGGGGGGGCGGGGCTTGGATACGCAGTATTTT. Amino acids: CCAAGLAGGRGLDTQYF.